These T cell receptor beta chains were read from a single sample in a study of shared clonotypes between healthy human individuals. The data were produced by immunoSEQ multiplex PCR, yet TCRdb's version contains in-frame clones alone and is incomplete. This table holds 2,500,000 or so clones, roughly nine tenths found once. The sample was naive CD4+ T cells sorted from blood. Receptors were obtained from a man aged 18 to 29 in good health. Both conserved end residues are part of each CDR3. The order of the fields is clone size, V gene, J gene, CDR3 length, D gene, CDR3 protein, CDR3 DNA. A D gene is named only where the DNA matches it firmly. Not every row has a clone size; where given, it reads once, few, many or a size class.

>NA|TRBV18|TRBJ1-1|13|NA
CASSLVQGTEAFF
TGTGCCAGCTCACTCGTACAGGGCACTGAAGCTTTCTTT
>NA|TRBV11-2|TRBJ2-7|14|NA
CASSLAGSSYEQYF
TGTGCCAGCAGCTTAGCCGGGAGCAGTTACGAGCAGTACTTC
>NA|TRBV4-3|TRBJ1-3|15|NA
CASSQDGDSGNTIYF
TGCGCCAGCAGCCAAGATGGGGACTCTGGAAACACCATATATTTT
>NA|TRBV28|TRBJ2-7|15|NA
CASNPPLAGAGEQYF
TGTGCCAGCAACCCCCCCCTCGCAGGGGCGGGGGAGCAGTACTTC
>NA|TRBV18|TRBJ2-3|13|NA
CASSSTGTDTQYF
TGTGCCAGCTCGTCCACGGGTACAGATACGCAGTATTTT
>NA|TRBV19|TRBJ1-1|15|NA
CASSTSQGTRTEAFF
TGTGCCAGTAGTACCTCTCAGGGGACCCGAACTGAAGCTTTCTTT
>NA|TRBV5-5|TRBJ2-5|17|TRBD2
CASSPGTSGKYQETQYF
TGTGCCAGCAGCCCCGGGACTAGCGGGAAGTACCAAGAGACCCAGTACTTC
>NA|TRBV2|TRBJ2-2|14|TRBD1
CASRGPKGTGELFF
TGTGCCTCGAGGGGGCCGAAGGGGACCGGGGAGCTGTTTTTT
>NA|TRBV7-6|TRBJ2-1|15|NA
CASSAAGRGGNEQFF
TGTGCCAGCAGCGCCGCGGGGCGTGGGGGGAATGAGCAGTTCTTC
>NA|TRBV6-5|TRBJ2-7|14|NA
CASRPPGLTYEQYF
TGTGCCAGCAGGCCACCGGGACTTACCTACGAGCAGTACTTC
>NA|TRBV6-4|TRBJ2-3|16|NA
CASSPSQQGVTDTQYF
TGTGCCAGCAGTCCCTCACAACAGGGAGTCACAGATACGCAGTATTTT
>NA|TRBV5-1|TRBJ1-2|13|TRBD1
CASSLGQGEGYTF
TGCGCCAGCAGCCTGGGACAGGGTGAGGGCTACACCTTC
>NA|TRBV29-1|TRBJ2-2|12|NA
CSHDSNTGELFF
TGCAGTCACGATTCAAACACCGGGGAGCTGTTTTTT
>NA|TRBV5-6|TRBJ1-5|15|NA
CASSGGTSGNQPQHF
TGTGCCAGCAGCGGCGGGACATCGGGCAATCAGCCCCAGCATTTT
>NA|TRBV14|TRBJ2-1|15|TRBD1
CASSQDPGTVGEQFF
TGTGCCAGCAGCCAAGATCCGGGGACAGTTGGTGAGCAGTTCTTC
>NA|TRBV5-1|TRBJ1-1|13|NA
CASSLDRHNEAFF
TGCGCCAGCAGCTTGGACAGGCATAATGAAGCTTTCTTT
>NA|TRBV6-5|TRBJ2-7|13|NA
CASSRGSSYEQYF
TGTGCCAGCAGCCGGGGCAGCTCCTACGAGCAGTACTTC
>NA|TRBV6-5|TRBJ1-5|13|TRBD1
CASSLTGDQPQHF
TGTGCCAGCAGTCTTACAGGGGATCAGCCCCAGCATTTT
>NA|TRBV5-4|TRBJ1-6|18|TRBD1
CASSHLETGSSYNSPLHF
TGTGCCAGCAGCCATCTCGAGACAGGGAGCTCCTATAATTCACCCCTCCACTTT
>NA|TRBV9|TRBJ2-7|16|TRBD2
CASSVGGTSGAYEQYF
TGTGCCAGCAGCGTTGGTGGGACTAGCGGGGCCTACGAGCAGTACTTC
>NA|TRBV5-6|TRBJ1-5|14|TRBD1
CASSVRDRYQPQHF
TGTGCCAGCAGCGTCCGGGACAGATATCAGCCCCAGCATTTT
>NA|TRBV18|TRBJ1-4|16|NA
CASSPRGTSFNEKLFF
TGTGCCAGCTCACCACGGGGGACGAGTTTTAATGAAAAACTGTTTTTT
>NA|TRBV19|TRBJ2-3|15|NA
CASSIVRDRTDTQYF
TGTGCCAGTAGTATCGTCCGGGACCGCACAGATACGCAGTATTTT
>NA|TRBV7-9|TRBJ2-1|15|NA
CASSLGTRGTYEQFF
TGTGCCAGCAGCTTAGGGACCAGGGGCACCTATGAGCAGTTCTTC
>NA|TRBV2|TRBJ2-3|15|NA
CASSEEDTDTDTQYF
TGTGCCAGCAGTGAAGAGGACACAGACACAGATACGCAGTATTTT
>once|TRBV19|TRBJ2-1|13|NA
CASSIGSYNEQFF
TGTGCCAGTAGTATCGGCTCCTACAATGAGCAGTTCTTC
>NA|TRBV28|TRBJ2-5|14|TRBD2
CAISGAGGQETQYF
TGTGCCATCTCGGGAGCGGGGGGCCAAGAGACCCAGTACTTC
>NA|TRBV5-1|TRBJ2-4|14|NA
CASSLAGVSNIQYF
TGCGCCAGCAGCTTGGCAGGGGTGTCAAACATTCAGTACTTC
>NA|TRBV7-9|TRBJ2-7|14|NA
CASSSTKALHEQYF
TGTGCCAGCAGCTCGACTAAAGCCCTCCACGAGCAGTACTTC
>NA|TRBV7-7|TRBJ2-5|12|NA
CASSPEDGTQYF
TGTGCTAGCAGCCCGGAGGATGGGACCCAGTACTTC
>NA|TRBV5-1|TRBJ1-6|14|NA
CASSLIQGNSPLHF
TGCGCCAGCAGCTTGATCCAGGGAAATTCACCCCTCCACTTT
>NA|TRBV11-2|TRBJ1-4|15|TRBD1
CASSPGTGLNEKLFF
TGTGCCAGCAGCCCCGGGACAGGGCTTAATGAAAAACTGTTTTTT
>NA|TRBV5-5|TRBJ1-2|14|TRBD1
CASGSGTGNYGYTF
TGTGCCAGCGGATCAGGGACAGGCAACTATGGCTACACCTTC
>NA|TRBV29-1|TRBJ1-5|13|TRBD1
CSVGEGANQPQHF
TGCAGCGTTGGGGAGGGGGCCAATCAGCCCCAGCATTTT
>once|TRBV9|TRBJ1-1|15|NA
CASSVGTTVNTEAFF
TGTGCCAGCAGCGTAGGCACAACAGTAAACACTGAAGCTTTCTTT
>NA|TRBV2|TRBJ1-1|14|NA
CASSEEGGGTEAFF
TGTGCCAGCAGTGAGGAGGGCGGTGGCACTGAAGCTTTCTTT
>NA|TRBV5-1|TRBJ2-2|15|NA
CASSLEPGSTGELFF
TGCGCCAGCAGCTTGGAGCCAGGGAGCACCGGGGAGCTGTTTTTT
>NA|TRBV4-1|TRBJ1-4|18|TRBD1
CASSQAEPRTGENEKLFF
TGCGCCAGCAGCCAGGCGGAGCCCCGGACAGGGGAGAATGAAAAACTGTTTTTT
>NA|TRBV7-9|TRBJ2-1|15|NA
CASSLATQLGSEQFF
TGTGCCAGCAGCTTAGCGACTCAGTTAGGTTCTGAGCAGTTCTTC
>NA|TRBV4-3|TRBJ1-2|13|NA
CASSQDLGIGYTF
TGCGCCAGCAGCCAAGATTTGGGTATCGGCTACACCTTC
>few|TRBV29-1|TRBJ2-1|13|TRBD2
CSVVLAGAAEQFF
TGCAGCGTTGTGTTAGCGGGAGCGGCTGAGCAGTTCTTC
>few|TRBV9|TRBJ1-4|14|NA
CASSVGEYFEKLFF
TGTGCCAGCAGCGTAGGCGAATATTTTGAAAAACTGTTTTTT
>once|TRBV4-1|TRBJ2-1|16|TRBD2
CASSQIAGAPPWEQFF
TGCGCCAGCAGCCAAATAGCGGGGGCACCTCCATGGGAGCAGTTCTTC
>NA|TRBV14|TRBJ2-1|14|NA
CASSQDLGTGEQFF
TGTGCCAGCAGCCAAGATCTCGGTACGGGAGAGCAGTTCTTC
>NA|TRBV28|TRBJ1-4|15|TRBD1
CASSPGGRSNEKLFF
TGTGCCAGCAGCCCAGGGGGCAGATCTAATGAAAAACTGTTTTTT
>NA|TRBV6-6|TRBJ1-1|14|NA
CASSYMGPHTEAFF
TGTGCCAGCAGTTACATGGGGCCTCACACTGAAGCTTTCTTT
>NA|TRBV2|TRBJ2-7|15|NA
CASSESGAGSYEQYF
TGTGCCAGCAGTGAATCGGGGGCGGGCTCCTACGAGCAGTACTTC
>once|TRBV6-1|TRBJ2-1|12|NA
CASSGVSSEQFF
TGTGCCAGCAGTGGAGTTAGCAGTGAGCAGTTCTTC
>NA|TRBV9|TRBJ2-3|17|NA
CASSPRRDTPRADTQYF
TGTGCCAGCAGCCCTAGGAGGGACACCCCCAGGGCAGATACGCAGTATTTT
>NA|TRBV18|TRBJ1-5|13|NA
CASSPGGYQPQHF
TGTGCCAGCTCACCAGGGGGCTATCAGCCCCAGCATTTT
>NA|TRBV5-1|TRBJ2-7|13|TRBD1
CASSFDRVYEQYF
TGCGCCAGCAGCTTCGACAGGGTCTACGAGCAGTACTTC
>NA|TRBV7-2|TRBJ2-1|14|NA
CASSLAGGYNEQFF
TGTGCCAGCAGCTTAGCGGGTGGCTACAATGAGCAGTTCTTC
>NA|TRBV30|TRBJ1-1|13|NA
CAWSMTLRTEAFF
TGTGCCTGGAGTATGACCCTGCGGACTGAAGCTTTCTTT